A selection of T cell receptor beta chains follows, all from one sample in a study of cytomegalovirus exposure and HLA in healthy donors. This table comes from immunoSEQ multiplex PCR, and its TCRdb copy is limited to in-frame clones, with some not included. Seen here are fewer than 200,000 clones, 90% to 97% observed once, and the top ten hold about 0.89%. Sequencing input: PBMCs. The receptors were gathered from a woman between 18 and 30 years old in good health and CMV-seronegative. CDR3s include the opening cysteine and the closing phenylalanine or tryptophan. The D gene is left open where the match is weak. Some rows mark clone size as missing; the rest say once, few, many or name a class of expanded clone.

clone_size	d_call	v_call	j_call	cdr3_aa	cdr3_nt
-	-	TRBV7-9	TRBJ1-1	CASSLSSVITAAFF	TGTGCCAGCAGCTTATCTTCCGTCATCACAGCAGCTTTCTTT
-	TRBD2	TRBV5-6	TRBJ2-7	CASSLLSGGLSYEQYF	TGTGCCAGCAGCTTGCTAAGCGGGGGGCTCTCCTACGAGCAGTACTTC
-	-	TRBV5-1	TRBJ2-1	CASSRSFAGPSNEQFF	TGCGCCAGCAGCAGGTCTTTCGCGGGACCATCCAATGAGCAGTTCTTC
-	TRBD2	TRBV9	TRBJ2-2	CASSPVGGGFAGELFF	TGTGCCAGCAGCCCGGTGGGGGGGGGATTCGCCGGGGAGCTGTTTTTT
-	-	TRBV13	TRBJ2-3	CATGASTDTQYF	TGTGCCACAGGGGCGAGCACAGATACGCAGTATTTT
-	-	TRBV6-5	TRBJ1-4	CASSRTGTYNEKLFF	TGTGCCAGCAGTCGCACCGGGACATATAATGAAAAACTGTTTTTT
-	TRBD1	TRBV18	TRBJ2-7	CASSPPTLDRADYEQYF	TGTGCCAGCTCACCACCGACACTCGACAGGGCGGATTACGAGCAGTACTTC
-	TRBD2	TRBV7-9	TRBJ2-5	CASSPRTSGEQETQYF	TGTGCCAGCAGCCCGAGGACTAGCGGGGAGCAAGAGACCCAGTACTTC
-	-	TRBV4-1	TRBJ2-7	CASSQDPAGFYEQYF	TGCGCCAGCAGCCAAGATCCCGCAGGGTTCTACGAGCAGTACTTC
-	-	TRBV25-1	TRBJ1-6	CASSPMSYPYNSPLHF	TGTGCCAGCAGCCCAATGTCCTATCCCTATAATTCACCCCTCCACTTT
-	-	TRBV5-1	TRBJ1-3	CASSLGGTNSGNTIYF	TGCGCCAGCAGCTTGGGGGGGACAAACTCTGGAAACACCATATATTTT
-	TRBD1	TRBV7-2	TRBJ1-2	CASSPTLGQPNYGYTF	TGTGCCAGCAGCCCGACCCTGGGACAGCCGAACTATGGCTACACCTTC
once	TRBD1	TRBV4-1	TRBJ1-6	CASNTGVRNSPLHF	TGCGCCAGCAATACAGGGGTCCGTAATTCACCCCTCCACTTT
-	TRBD1	TRBV7-9	TRBJ2-3	CASSLRQGTDTQYF	TGTGCCAGCAGCTTAAGACAGGGGACAGATACGCAGTATTTT
-	TRBD1	TRBV9	TRBJ2-7	CASSFRDRDYEQYF	TGTGCCAGCAGCTTCCGGGACAGGGATTACGAGCAGTACTTC
-	TRBD1	TRBV19	TRBJ1-3	CASQGQGSPGNTIYF	TGTGCCAGCCAAGGACAGGGAAGCCCTGGAAACACCATATATTTT
once	-	TRBV5-1	TRBJ2-3	CASSWTVTDTDTQYF	TGCGCCAGCAGCTGGACAGTGACAGACACAGATACGCAGTATTTT
-	-	TRBV4-1	TRBJ1-3	CASSQASRESPIRGNTIYF	TGCGCCAGCAGCCAGGCGAGTAGGGAGTCCCCAATACGCGGAAACACCATATATTTT